Following are 19 T cell receptor beta chains from one sample sequenced in a study of response to subunit inactivated influenza vaccine listed by TCRdb under 2018. Libraries came from RT-PCR. Sequenced using an Illumina HiSeq 2500. TCRdb passed the public sequencing reads through fastp at Q25 and MiXCR, retaining productive beta sequences. Rows with one shared CDR3 protein collapse into an entry with the most common genes and DNA. The sample table lists 300,000 to 350,000 distinct CDR3 sequences, roughly 20% of them with a count of one. The top ten clonotypes cover 10% of the sample. The sample was PBMCs from blood, taken roughly 20 months after vaccination. Source of these receptors: a man aged 50-75 years who received an inactivated influenza vaccine. Donor details come from another sample of the same person, matched by shared clones.

CDR3 nucleotides: TGCAGTGCTAGATACGGGACAGGGTGGAATGAGCAGTTCTTC. It yields the protein CSARYGTGWNEQFF. The rearrangement links TRBV20-1 to TRBJ2-1; 9 nucleotides line up with TRBD1. Germline values: CDR1 DFQATT, CDR2 SNEGSKA (reference sequence). CDR3 size: 14 residues. J gave up 7 bases and V 2 bases, and 6 bases lay outside the gene matches.

The CDR3, as DNA: TGTGCCAGCAGCTTAGGGTTGACAGGCGTTCCCCAGCATTTT. Its translation is CASSLGLTGVPQHF. The chain couples TRBV7-2 to TRBJ1-5; tentatively, D is TRBD1 (6 bases). Germline lookup yields CDR1 SGHTA and CDR2 FQGNSA. V was shortened by 1 base and J by 10 bases, with 14 bases between the two germline ends. This CDR3 spans 14 amino acids.

The gene calls are TRBV5-5 and TRBJ2-5; D call uncertain. Germline lookup yields CDR1 SGHKS and CDR2 YYEKEE (reference sequence). The CDR3 is 14 amino acids. The V end lost 3 bases, the J end lost 5 bases, and 14 bases lay between the germline ends. Written as DNA, the CDR3 is TGTGCCAGCAGCTCCCTTTCTGGGTTGGAGACCCAGTACTTC. Amino acid sequence: CASSSLSGLETQYF.

The chain combines TRBV9 with TRBJ1-2; no firm D call. Germline CDR1 and CDR2: SGDLS and YYNGEE. Trimming cost V 3 bases and J 7 bases, with 10 bases left between them. The CDR3 consists of 12 residues. The CDR3 spells CASSDTSSGYTF. In nucleotides, the CDR3 is TGTGCCAGCAGCGACACTAGTTCTGGCTACACCTTC.

This clonotype was found many times. The J gene is TRBJ1-1, the V gene TRBV3-1; D unresolved. Germline V gene lookup returns CDR1 LGHDT and CDR2 YNNKEL (reference sequence). This CDR3 is 14 amino acids long. Trimming left V 6 bases short and J 6 bases short, with 17 bases between. DNA for the CDR3: TGTGCCAGCAGGGGGATGGGGAACAGTGCTGAAGCTTTCTTT. Encoded protein: CASRGMGNSAEAFF.

The V and J genes are TRBV5-1 and TRBJ1-1; no clear D gene. Trimming removed 1 base at V and 0 bases at J, with 10 bases between. This CDR3 comprises 15 residues. Germline V lookup: CDR1 SGHRS, CDR2 YFSETQ. The CDR3 sequence: CASSLNVALNTEAFF. The CDR3 DNA reads TGCGCCAGCAGCTTGAATGTAGCTTTGAACACTGAAGCTTTCTTT. Looking up the rest from reference TRBV5-1 and TRBJ1-1 gives the full variable domain: KAGVTQTPRYLIKTRGQQVTLSCSPISGHRSVSWYQQTPGQGLQFLFEYFSETQRNKGNFPGRFSGRQFSNSRSEMNVSTLELGDSALYLCASSLNVALNTEAFFGQGTRLTVV.

With respect to this clonotype: The junction shows a germline mismatch at one end, possibly a read error. The chain links TRBV12-3 or TRBV12-4 to TRBJ2-3; 10 bases fit TRBD2. This CDR3 is built from 18 residues. The CDR3 spells CTSSLRRASGGRTDTQYF. The CDR3 coding sequence is TGTACCAGCAGTTTAAGGCGGGCTAGCGGGGGCCGCACAGATACGCAGTATTTT.

This clonotype has a handful of counts. The chain combines TRBV4-2 with TRBJ1-5; D may be TRBD1 (6 bases). CDR1 is LGHNA, CDR2 YNFKEQ, per germline. This CDR3 is 17 amino acids long. Trimming took 1 base from V and 2 from J, leaving 15 bases between them. The CDR3 sequence: CASSQGQAGTGNQPQHF. CDR3 nucleotides: TGTGCCAGCAGCCAAGGACAGGCAGGTACGGGCAATCAGCCCCAGCATTTT.

The chain combines TRBV7-9 with TRBJ1-5; tentatively, D is TRBD1 (5 bases). CDR3 size: 14 residues. Germline V gene data show CDR1 as SEHNR and CDR2 as FQNEAQ (reference sequence). The V and J ends lost 1 base and 7 bases respectively, with 11 bases between them. Written as DNA, the CDR3 is TGTGCCAGCAGCTTAGACGCGGGGGGGCAGCCCCAGCATTTT. As protein: CASSLDAGGQPQHF.

The chain couples TRBV12-3 or TRBV12-4 to TRBJ1-1; D gene unclear. This CDR3 region has 13 residues. Between the trimmed V and J ends, which lost 6 bases and 5 bases, there was a span of 13 bases. The CDR3 reads CASSPTRRTEAFF. CDR3 nucleotide sequence: TGTGCCAGCAGCCCAACTCGTAGGACTGAAGCTTTCTTT.

This clonotype was detected many times. In DNA, the CDR3 is TGTGCCAGCAGTTTATTGGGGACAGGGTTTGGCTACACCTTC. Its translation: CASSLLGTGFGYTF. The gene calls are TRBV27 and TRBJ1-2, with 9 bases identical to TRBD1. Germline V gene sequence: CDR1 MNHEY, CDR2 SMNVEV (reference sequence). The CDR3 totals 14 residues. After removal of 1 base from V and 7 bases from J, the junction contained 4 bases not matched to a gene.

This clonotype was seen ten or more times. J is TRBJ1-2 and V is TRBV2, with D possibly matching TRBD1 (5 bases). This CDR3 has 14 amino acids. Trimming took off 6 bases at V and 5 bases at J, with 16 bases between the two ends. Germline V gives CDR1 SNHLY, CDR2 FYNNEI. CDR3 sequence reads: CASRDSSPGYGYTF. DNA of the CDR3: TGTGCCAGCAGAGACAGTTCGCCTGGTTATGGCTACACCTTC.

This chain joins TRBV10-3 and TRBJ1-5, with no clear D. V lost 3 bases and J lost 6, with 9 bases in between. The CDR3 consists of 13 residues. CDR1 is ENHRY and CDR2 is SYGVKD in the germline V gene. The DNA of the CDR3 is TGTGCCATCAGTGATAAGGAGGTTCAGCCCCAGCATTTT. Translation: CAISDKEVQPQHF.

This clonotype has only a few counts. The gene calls are TRBV7-3 and TRBJ2-2, with unresolved D. The CDR3 has 15 amino acids. Germline V CDR1 and CDR2: SGHTA, FQGTGA. V gave up 6 bases and J gave up 0 bases, with 11 bases separating them. The CDR3 region is CASSQYGANTGELFF. DNA for the CDR3: TGTGCCAGCAGTCAATATGGGGCGAACACCGGGGAGCTGTTTTTT.

Many counts were recorded for this clonotype. This chain joins TRBV5-1 and TRBJ1-2, with 9 bases fitting TRBD1. The germline V gene encodes CDR1 SGHRS and CDR2 YFSETQ. With V trimmed by 1 base and J by 2 bases, 12 bases remained unmatched. CDR3 length: 18 residues. CDR3 in DNA: TGCGCCAGCAGCTTGCGCGGACAGGGGCCCTACCTAAACTATGGCTACACCTTC. Translating it yields CASSLRGQGPYLNYGYTF.

The V and J genes are TRBV14 and TRBJ2-2; TRBD2 agrees at 10 bases. The V and J ends lost 4 bases and 3 bases, in that order; junction bases with no gene match: 2. CDR1 is SGHDN and CDR2 is FVKESK in the germline V gene. This CDR3 has 15 residues. CDR3 sequence (DNA): TGTGCCAGCAGCCCACTAGCGGGATACACCGGGGAGCTGTTTTTT. It codes for CASSPLAGYTGELFF.

Concerning this clonotype: Its ends do not fully match the called genes, so a read error is possible. The gene calls are TRBV6-1 and TRBJ1-4; 8 bases agree with TRBD1. CDR1 MNHNS and CDR2 SASEGT come from the germline V gene. The CDR3 runs to 17 residues. The CDR3 loop reads CASSHPVGDRKKRDAVF. CDR3 coding DNA: TGTGCCAGCAGTCATCCGGTGGGGGACAGGAAAAAGAGGGATGCTGTTTTT.

The rearrangement uses TRBV29-1 and TRBJ2-3; D is uncertain. Looked up from germline, CDR1 is SQVTM and CDR2 is ANQGSEA. Trimming cost V 5 bases and J 4 bases, with 13 bases left between them. The CDR3 totals 13 residues. CDR3 protein: CSVLDPYADTQYF. DNA for the CDR3: TGCAGCGTTCTCGACCCCTATGCAGATACGCAGTATTTT.

The V call is TRBV12-5, the J call TRBJ1-1; 7 positions match TRBD1. Losses at the gene ends were 1 base for V and 4 bases for J; bases not matched to a gene: 12. The CDR3 extends over 17 amino acids. The germline V gene has CDR1 LGHNT and CDR2 FRNRAP. In nucleotides, the CDR3 is TGTGCTAGTGGTTTGGGGACAGGAACTTATGGAGGCACTGAAGCTTTCTTT. Its translation is CASGLGTGTYGGTEAFF.